The 9 T cell receptor beta chains given below trace back to one sample, sequenced in a study of blood T cell repertoires in COVID-19. Libraries were prepared by immunoSEQ multiplex PCR; TCRdb keeps only in-frame clonotypes and omits some of them. The table records around 99,000 clones, roughly 84% of them present only once. The specimen was peripheral blood. All receptors derive from an elderly woman with active or convalescent COVID-19.

CDR3 in amino acids: CASRRIQGNNSPLHF. CDR3 nucleotides: TGTGCCAGCAGACGAATACAGGGGAATAATTCACCCCTCCACTTT. J is TRBJ1-6 and V is TRBV6-5; TRBD1 agrees at 7 bases. Germline trimming cut 6 bases from V and 5 bases from J; bases unmatched to any gene: 7. CDR1 is MNHEY and CDR2 is SVGAGI in the germline V gene. The CDR3 has 15 residues.

This clone was counted a single time. Here the CDR3 reads CASSLGTGQNIQYF. CDR3 DNA sequence: TGTGCCAGCAGTCTTGGGACAGGGCAAAACATTCAGTACTTC. The rearrangement joins TRBV28 to TRBJ2-4, with 9 bases aligning to TRBD1. Unmatched junction bases numbered 4, after V lost 5 bases and J lost 5 bases. The CDR3 runs to 14 residues. Germline V gene data show CDR1 as MDHEN and CDR2 as SYDVKM.

This clone is medium-sized in the sample. This sequence joins TRBV19 and TRBJ1-3; possibly TRBD1 for D (6 bases). The V end lost 7 bases, the J end lost 0 bases, and 10 bases lay between the germline ends. Germline assignment: CDR1 LNHDA and CDR2 SQIVND (reference sequence). The CDR3 runs to 14 residues. Written as DNA, the CDR3 is TGTGCCAGTACTAGGGGGGGCTCTGGAAACACCATATATTTT. Its protein is CASTRGGSGNTIYF.

The chain links TRBV5-1 to TRBJ1-4; TRBD1 aligns across 9 bases. CDR3 size: 16 residues. Per germline, CDR1 SGHRS and CDR2 YFSETQ. V dropped 0 bases and J dropped 4; count of bases not matched to a gene: 4. CDR3 region: CASSLAEDRGNEKLFF. As DNA, the CDR3 is TGCGCCAGCAGCTTGGCAGAGGACAGGGGTAATGAAAAACTGTTTTTT. Combining the CDR3 with reference TRBV5-1 and TRBJ1-4 gives the whole variable domain KAGVTQTPRYLIKTRGQQVTLSCSPISGHRSVSWYQQTPGQGLQFLFEYFSETQRNKGNFPGRFSGRQFSNSRSEMNVSTLELGDSALYLCASSLAEDRGNEKLFFGSGTQLSVL.

This rearrangement joins TRBV9 to TRBJ2-7; 10 nucleotides align to TRBD2. V shed 3 bases, J shed 2 bases, and the junction held 8 bases outside the gene matches. The CDR3 length is 16 residues. Germline V gene data show CDR1 as SGDLS and CDR2 as YYNGEE. The CDR3: CASSATGTSATYEQYF. The CDR3 nucleotides read TGTGCCAGCAGCGCAACCGGGACTAGCGCAACCTACGAGCAGTACTTC.

This chain joins TRBV6-2 or TRBV6-3 and TRBJ1-2; D unresolved. V lost 4 bases, J lost 5 bases, and 8 bases lay in between. Germline V gives CDR1 MNHEY, CDR2 SVGEGT. There are 12 residues in the CDR3. CDR3: CASSSPGYGYTF. CDR3 bases: TGTGCCAGCAGTTCCCCAGGTTATGGCTACACCTTC.

The chain couples TRBV13 to TRBJ1-3; possible D gene TRBD1, 6 bases. Germline lookup yields CDR1 PRHDT and CDR2 FYEKMQ (reference sequence). Trimming stripped 4 bases from V and 3 bases from J, with 13 bases between. The CDR3 is made up of 15 amino acids. The CDR3, as DNA: TGTGCCAGCAGCTGGCGGGGGGCCGGTGGAAACACCATATATTTT. Translating gives CASSWRGAGGNTIYF.

This clone was detected ten times or more. This chain uses TRBV27 with TRBJ2-1; 9 bases align to TRBD2. There are 15 residues in the CDR3. The trim removed 5 bases at V and 8 bases at J, leaving 10 bases unmatched. Germline V gives CDR1 MNHEY, CDR2 SMNVEV (reference sequence). This chain's CDR3 is CASSRLAGAQDEQFF. CDR3 bases: TGTGCCAGCAGTAGATTAGCGGGAGCTCAGGATGAGCAGTTCTTC.

CDR3 nucleotides: TGCAGTGCTAGTGATGCAGGGGCCGCGGGTTGGGGCTACACCTTC. It translates to CSASDAGAAGWGYTF. The rearrangement links TRBV20-1 to TRBJ1-2; perhaps TRBD1 as D (6 bases). Trimming pared 3 bases from V and 8 bases from J, leaving 22 bases between. Germline loops: CDR1 DFQATT, CDR2 SNEGSKA (reference sequence). This CDR3 region has 15 residues.